Presented here are 13 T cell receptor beta chains from one specimen sequenced in a study of CD8 T cells in ankylosing spondylitis. TCRdb fed the 5' RACE reads into MiXCR, producing one record per CDR3 protein. The table shows about 360,000 distinct CDR3 sequences, with more than 20% occurring only once. Sequencing was done on a sample of blood, either unsorted or a sorted T cell fraction (not recorded which). Receptors originate from a male donor with ankylosing spondylitis or in good health (not recorded which).

This clonotype occurred many times. This chain joins TRBV10-1 and TRBJ1-2; D call uncertain. CDR1 WNHNN and CDR2 SYGVQD come from the germline V gene (reference sequence). Between the trimmed V and J ends, which lost 4 bases and 4 bases, there was a span of 16 bases. There are 15 residues in the CDR3. In DNA, the CDR3 is TGCGCCAGCAGTGGGGCCGGCCACGGATTCTATGGCTACACCTTC. The encoded protein is CASSGAGHGFYGYTF.

The rearrangement uses TRBV27 and TRBJ2-7, with D perhaps assigned TRBD1 or TRBD2 (5 bases each). Germline V CDR1 and CDR2: MNHEY, SMNVEV (reference sequence). The CDR3 loop spans 14 amino acids. V was pared by 4 bases and J by 0 bases, with 10 bases between. The CDR3 DNA sequence: TGTGCCAGCAGTTGGGACGTTGGCTCCTACGAGCAGTACTTC. Its translation: CASSWDVGSYEQYF.

CDR3 amino acids: CASSLGTGVYNEQFF. In DNA, the CDR3 is TGTGCCAGCAGCTTAGGGACAGGGGTATACAATGAGCAGTTCTTC. The rearrangement joins TRBV11-1 to TRBJ2-1, with TRBD1 matching 9 bases. Germline CDR1 SGHAT, CDR2 FQDESV (reference sequence). V dropped 1 base and J dropped 4; count of bases not matched to a gene: 2. The CDR3 spans 15 residues.

This clonotype was seen only a few times. J is TRBJ2-2 and V is TRBV6-4; 10 positions match TRBD1. The V gene's germline CDR1 is MRHNA and CDR2 SNTAGT. The CDR3 totals 16 residues. V gave up 4 bases and J gave up 4 bases; unmatched junction bases: 6. The DNA for the CDR3 is TGTGCCAGCAGTGCCCGGACAGGGGGGTCCACCGGGGAGCTGTTTTTT. Protein sequence: CASSARTGGSTGELFF.

The chain is built from TRBV24-1 and TRBJ2-3; D possibly corresponds to TRBD2 (5 bases). The CDR3 length is 16 residues. Between the trimmed V and J ends, which lost 5 bases and 4 bases, there was a span of 18 bases. CDR1 is KGHDR and CDR2 is SFDVKD in the germline V gene. CDR3: CATSGFGYEGADTQYF. CDR3 nucleotides: TGTGCCACCAGTGGGTTCGGGTATGAGGGTGCAGATACGCAGTATTTT.

This chain joins TRBV6-4 and TRBJ2-2; TRBD2 might be the D (5 bases). The CDR3 consists of 15 residues. The V end lost 4 bases, the J end lost 1 base, and 10 bases lay between the germline ends. The germline CDR1 and CDR2 sequences are MRHNA and SNTAGT. CDR3 sequence reads: CASSVGVGNTGELFF. The CDR3 DNA reads as TGTGCCAGCAGTGTCGGGGTTGGGAACACCGGGGAGCTGTTTTTT.

J is TRBJ2-1 and V is TRBV12-3 or TRBV12-4, with a weak D call TRBD2 (6 bases). V shed 4 bases and J shed 8 bases, with 15 bases lying between them. The CDR3 consists of 14 residues. DNA for the CDR3: TGTGCCAGCAGTTACCCAGGGCGGGGCGATGAGCAGTTCTTC. This codes for CASSYPGRGDEQFF.

This clonotype was observed many times. The gene calls are TRBV5-1 and TRBJ2-7; TRBD2 matches 9 bases. Germline CDR1 and CDR2: SGHRS and YFSETQ. The CDR3 extends over 15 amino acids. V lost 4 bases to trimming and J lost 3 bases; unmatched junction nucleotides: 8. The CDR3 DNA follows: TGCGCCAGCAGCCCCTACTCAGCGGGGGGCTACGAGCAGTACTTC. This codes for CASSPYSAGGYEQYF.

The chain uses TRBV30 and TRBJ2-1; D call uncertain. CDR1 and CDR2 (germline): GTSNPN, SVGIG (reference sequence). The V end lost 1 base, the J end lost 6 bases, and 10 bases lay between the germline ends. This CDR3 spans 13 amino acids. In DNA form, the CDR3 reads TGTGCCTGGAGTGCCTGGGTAGCCAATGAGCAGTTCTTC. Translation gives CAWSAWVANEQFF. Full variable domain (missing parts from reference TRBV30 and TRBJ2-1): SQTIHQWPATLVQPVGSPLSLECTVEGTSNPNLYWYRQAAGRGLQLLFYSVGIGQISSEVPQNLSASRPQDRQFILSSKKLLLSDSGFYLCAWSAWVANEQFFGPGTRLTVL.

This clonotype was picked up a small number of times. The V call is TRBV2, the J call TRBJ2-3, with TRBD2 matching 7 bases. Germline CDR1 and CDR2: SNHLY and FYNNEI. The J segment lost 0 bases and the V segment lost 6 bases, leaving 18 bases of the junction unmatched. This CDR3 comprises 19 residues. The CDR3 reads CASREKPGLPLTSTDTQYF. The CDR3 region has the DNA TGTGCCAGCAGGGAGAAACCGGGACTACCGTTGACTAGCACAGATACGCAGTATTTT.

This clonotype has only a few counts. The chain joins TRBV5-1 to TRBJ2-7; D unclear. Germline CDR1 is SGHRS and CDR2 is YFSETQ. The ends were cut back, 0 bases at V and 4 bases at J, with 11 bases in the middle. The CDR3 has 14 amino acids. CDR3 sequence reads: CASSLVVGEYEQYF. CDR3 coding DNA: TGCGCCAGCAGCTTGGTTGTCGGAGAATACGAGCAGTACTTC. The whole variable domain, filled in from reference TRBV5-1 and TRBJ2-7, reads KAGVTQTPRYLIKTRGQQVTLSCSPISGHRSVSWYQQTPGQGLQFLFEYFSETQRNKGNFPGRFSGRQFSNSRSEMNVSTLELGDSALYLCASSLVVGEYEQYFGPGTRLTVT.

This clonotype was seen a few times. The V call is TRBV9, the J call TRBJ1-6; no clear D gene. The germline V and J ends were trimmed by 2 bases and 10 bases, with 7 bases remaining between them. CDR3 length equals 12 residues. The germline V gene has CDR1 SGDLS and CDR2 YYNGEE. Here the CDR3 reads CASSVGKSPLHF. The CDR3 DNA sequence: TGTGCCAGCAGCGTTGGAAAATCACCCCTCCACTTT.

This clonotype was seen only a few times. The chain links TRBV10-3 to TRBJ2-1; D uncertain. Germline V lookup: CDR1 ENHRY, CDR2 SYGVKD. The CDR3 length is 13 residues. The V gene lost 0 bases and the J gene lost 3 bases, with 3 bases spanning the gap. The CDR3 DNA follows: TGTGCCATCAGTGAGTCTAACTACAATGAGCAGTTCTTC. Its protein is CAISESNYNEQFF.